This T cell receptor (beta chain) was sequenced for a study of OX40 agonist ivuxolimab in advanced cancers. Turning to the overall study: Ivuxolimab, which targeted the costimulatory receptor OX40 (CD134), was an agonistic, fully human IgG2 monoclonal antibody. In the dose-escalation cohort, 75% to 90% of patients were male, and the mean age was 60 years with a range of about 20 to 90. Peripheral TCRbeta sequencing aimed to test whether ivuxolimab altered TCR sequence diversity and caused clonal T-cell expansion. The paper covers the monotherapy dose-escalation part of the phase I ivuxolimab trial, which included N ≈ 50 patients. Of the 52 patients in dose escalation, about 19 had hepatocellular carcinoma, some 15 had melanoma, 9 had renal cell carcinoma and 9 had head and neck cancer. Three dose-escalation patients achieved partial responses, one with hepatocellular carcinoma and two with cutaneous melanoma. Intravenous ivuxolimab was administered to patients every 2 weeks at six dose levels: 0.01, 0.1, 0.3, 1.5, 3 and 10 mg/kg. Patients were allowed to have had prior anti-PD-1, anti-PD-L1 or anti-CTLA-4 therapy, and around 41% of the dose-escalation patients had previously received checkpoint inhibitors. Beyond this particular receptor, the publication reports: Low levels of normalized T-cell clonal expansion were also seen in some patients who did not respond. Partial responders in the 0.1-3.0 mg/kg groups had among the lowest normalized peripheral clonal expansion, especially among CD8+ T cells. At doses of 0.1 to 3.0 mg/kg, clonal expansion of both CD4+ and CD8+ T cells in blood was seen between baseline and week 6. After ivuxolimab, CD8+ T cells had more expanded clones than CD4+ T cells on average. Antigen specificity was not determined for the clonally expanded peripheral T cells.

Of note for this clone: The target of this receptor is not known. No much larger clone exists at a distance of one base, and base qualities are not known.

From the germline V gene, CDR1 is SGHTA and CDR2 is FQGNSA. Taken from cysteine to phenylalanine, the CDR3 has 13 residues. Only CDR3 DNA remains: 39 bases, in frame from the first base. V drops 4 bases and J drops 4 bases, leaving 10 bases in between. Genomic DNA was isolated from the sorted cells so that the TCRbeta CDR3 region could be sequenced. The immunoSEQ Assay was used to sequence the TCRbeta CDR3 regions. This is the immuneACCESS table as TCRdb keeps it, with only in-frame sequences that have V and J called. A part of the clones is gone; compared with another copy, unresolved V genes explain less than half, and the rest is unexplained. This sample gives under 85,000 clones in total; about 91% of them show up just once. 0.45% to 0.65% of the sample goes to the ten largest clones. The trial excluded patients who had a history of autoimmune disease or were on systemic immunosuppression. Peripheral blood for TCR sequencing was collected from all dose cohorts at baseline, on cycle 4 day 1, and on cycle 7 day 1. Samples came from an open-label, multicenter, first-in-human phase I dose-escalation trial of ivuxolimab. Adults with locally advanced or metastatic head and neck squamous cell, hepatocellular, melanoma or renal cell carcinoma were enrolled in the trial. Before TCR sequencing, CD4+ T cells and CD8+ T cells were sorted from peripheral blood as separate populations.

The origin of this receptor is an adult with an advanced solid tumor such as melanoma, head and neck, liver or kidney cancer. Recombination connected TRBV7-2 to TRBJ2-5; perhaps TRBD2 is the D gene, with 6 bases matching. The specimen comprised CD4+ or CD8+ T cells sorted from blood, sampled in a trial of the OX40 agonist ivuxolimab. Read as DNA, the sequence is TGTGCCAGCAGCTGGAGGGGTAGAGAGACCCAGTACTTC. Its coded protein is CASSWRGRETQYF.